This T cell receptor beta chain was captured by sequencing in a study of graft-versus-host responses after intestinal transplantation. This CDR3 comprises 16 residues. Trimming removed 0 bases from V and 1 base from J, with 13 bases in between. The germline V gene has CDR1 LGHNA and CDR2 YNFKEQ. This clone was detected only a few times. The protocol was immunoSEQ multiplex PCR, while the TCRdb copy is restricted to in-frame clones and leaves out a portion. Of about 20,000 clones listed, 65% to 85% were seen once; the top ten hold less than 10%. Tissue from the graft was processed to free its intraepithelial and lamina propria lymphocytes.

The input for sequencing was ileum tissue, taken less than 21 days after intestinal transplant. This rearrangement joins TRBV4-2 to TRBJ2-7; a possible D gene is TRBD2 (5 bases). The clonotype was recovered from a human patient who received an intestinal transplant, so some T cells may come from the graft donor. DNA for the CDR3: TGTGCCAGCAGCCAAGAGAATACGGGATTTTCCTACGAGCAGTACTTC. This encodes CASSQENTGFSYEQYF.